This T cell receptor beta chain came from a study of identical twins. Using its own MiXCR run on the 5' RACE reads, TCRdb lists one record per CDR3 protein. Found here are 500,000 to 600,000 distinct CDR3 sequences, 22% of them singletons; the top ten hold 0.75% to 0.95%. The CDR3 covers 12 residues. Germline V lookup: CDR1 SQVTM, CDR2 ANQGSEA. V was pared by 7 bases and J by 1 base, with 10 bases between. This clonotype was seen ten or more times. The sample was also linked to a second study, of T cells expressing NK-cell markers.

The specimen was CD4+ T cells sorted from blood. The sequence was obtained from a woman aged 18 to 35 in good health. The chain joins TRBV29-1 to TRBJ1-1, with D possibly TRBD1 on 5 matching bases. The CDR3 DNA sequence: TGCAGCGCCGTGAGGGGGAACACTGAAGCTTTCTTT. Its translation: CSAVRGNTEAFF.